These T cell receptor beta chains were read from a single sample in a study of blood T cell repertoires in COVID-19. Some clones are missing from TCRdb's copy, which holds only in-frame ones; the method was immunoSEQ multiplex PCR. The sample lists approximately 180,000 clones, more than 75% seen once, with 18% in the top ten. Sequenced input: peripheral blood. The source of these receptors is a person between 65 and 79 years old with COVID-19, enrolled during active disease. Both conserved end residues are part of each CDR3. Fields, in order: D gene, clone size, V gene, J gene, CDR3 length, CDR3 protein, CDR3 DNA. D genes are given only for firm matches. Size tells how often a clone was seen (once, few, many) or the class of an expanded clone, and some rows leave it out.

TRBD1	-	TRBV4-2	TRBJ1-6	17	CASSQGQGASGNSPLHF	TGTGCCAGCAGCCAGGGACAGGGGGCATCGGGGAATTCACCCCTCCACTTT
TRBD1	-	TRBV2	TRBJ1-4	13	CASKGQGNEKLFF	TGTGCCAGCAAGGGACAGGGCAATGAAAAACTGTTTTTT
-	-	TRBV28	TRBJ1-5	17	CASSLWGRVRGNQPQHF	TGTGCCAGCAGTTTGTGGGGCAGGGTAAGGGGCAATCAGCCCCAGCATTTT
TRBD2	-	TRBV2	TRBJ2-1	15	CASSLRGGGNNEQFF	TGTGCCAGCAGCTTGAGGGGCGGGGGAAACAATGAGCAGTTCTTC
-	-	TRBV5-1	TRBJ2-3	15	CASSLFSLSTDTQYF	TGCGCCAGCAGCTTGTTTTCCCTTAGCACAGATACGCAGTATTTT
TRBD1	few	TRBV6-5	TRBJ2-7	14	CASSPDRGKSEQYF	TGTGCCAGCAGTCCGGACAGGGGGAAGTCCGAGCAGTACTTC
-	-	TRBV15	TRBJ1-2	15	CATSRDVVRGSGYTF	TGTGCCACCAGCAGAGATGTGGTCCGGGGGAGCGGCTACACCTTC
-	few	TRBV3-1/TRBV3-2	TRBJ1-1	15	CASSQVGTPNTEAFF	TGTGCCAGCAGCCAAGTGGGGACACCGAACACTGAAGCTTTCTTT
TRBD2	-	TRBV7-2	TRBJ2-3	17	CASSLGTSGSVGDTQYF	TGTGCCAGCAGCTTAGGAACTAGCGGGAGCGTGGGAGATACGCAGTATTTT
-	-	TRBV4-3	TRBJ2-7	14	CASSQGAGSYEQYF	TGCGCCAGCAGCCAAGGAGCGGGTTCCTACGAGCAGTACTTC
-	-	TRBV7-9	TRBJ2-1	12	CASSSLHSEQFF	TGTGCCAGCAGCTCCCTACACAGTGAGCAGTTCTTC
TRBD1	-	TRBV10-3	TRBJ1-3	14	CAISSDRGSYTIYF	TGTGCCATCAGTTCAGACAGGGGGAGTTACACCATATATTTT
-	-	TRBV7-9	TRBJ2-5	11	CASSRGGDQYF	TGTGCCAGCAGCCGCGGTGGTGACCAGTACTTC
-	-	TRBV18	TRBJ1-1	13	CASSTGSSTEAFF	TGTGCCAGCTCAACAGGGTCCAGCACTGAAGCTTTCTTT
TRBD2	-	TRBV28	TRBJ2-1	15	CASGRGTSGNGEQFF	TGTGCCAGCGGCCGCGGGACTAGCGGGAATGGTGAGCAGTTCTTC
-	-	TRBV27	TRBJ1-4	15	CASSLGRGGREKLFF	TGTGCCAGCAGTTTAGGGCGCGGGGGACGGGAAAAACTGTTTTTT
TRBD1	once	TRBV5-1	TRBJ1-1	16	CASSPTLTGSNTEAFF	TGCGCCAGCAGCCCGACTTTGACAGGGTCGAACACTGAAGCTTTCTTT
-	-	TRBV25-1	TRBJ1-1	13	CASSDRVVGEAFF	TGTGCCAGCAGTGACAGGGTAGTCGGTGAAGCTTTCTTT
-	-	TRBV5-1	TRBJ1-3	18	CASSLEGGGAFSGNTIYF	TGCGCCAGCAGCTTGGAAGGAGGAGGGGCTTTCTCTGGAAACACCATATATTTT
-	few	TRBV19	TRBJ1-5	16	CASSGGKASLRQPQHF	TGTGCCAGTAGTGGAGGCAAGGCAAGTTTAAGGCAGCCCCAGCATTTT
TRBD1	-	TRBV6-1	TRBJ1-5	16	CASSDSPGQGAQPQHF	TGTGCCAGCAGTGATTCCCCGGGACAGGGGGCTCAGCCCCAGCATTTT
TRBD1	-	TRBV19	TRBJ1-5	15	CASSPLRDRRQPQHF	TGTGCCAGTTCCCCACTCCGGGACAGACGTCAGCCCCAGCATTTT
-	-	TRBV3-1/TRBV3-2	TRBJ1-1	14	CASSSPTGNTEAFF	TGTGCCAGCAGCTCCCCGACAGGTAACACTGAAGCTTTCTTT
-	-	TRBV27	TRBJ2-7	14	CASSLSQVTYEQYF	TGTGCCAGCAGTTTATCCCAGGTTACCTACGAGCAGTACTTC
TRBD1	-	TRBV6-4	TRBJ1-5	16	CASSDPTGQGGQPQHF	TGTGCCAGCAGTGACCCCACCGGACAGGGAGGGCAGCCCCAGCATTTT
-	-	TRBV20-1	TRBJ1-6	15	CSASERSSYNSPLHF	TGCAGTGCTAGTGAACGGAGCTCCTATAATTCACCCCTCCACTTT
-	-	TRBV2	TRBJ1-2	13	CASSAGRNYGYTF	TGTGCCAGCAGCGCGGGACGGAACTATGGCTACACCTTC
-	-	TRBV21-1	TRBJ2-3	18	CASSPEGGKRDVVDTQYF	TGTGCCAGCAGCCCCGAGGGAGGGAAGCGGGATGTGGTAGATACGCAGTATTTT
-	few	TRBV6-6	TRBJ1-4	14	CASSYAGDWEKLFF	TGTGCCAGCAGTTACGCGGGGGATTGGGAAAAACTGTTTTTT
-	-	TRBV2	TRBJ1-1	13	CASSVADKTEAFF	TGTGCCAGCAGTGTGGCAGACAAAACTGAAGCTTTCTTT
TRBD1	-	TRBV7-7	TRBJ2-1	15	CASSSGQGAHNEQFF	TGTGCCAGCAGCTCGGGACAGGGAGCCCACAATGAGCAGTTCTTC
-	-	TRBV27	TRBJ1-6	13	CASSRSGVSPLHF	TGTGCCAGCAGTCGTTCCGGGGTATCACCCCTCCACTTT
TRBD1	-	TRBV19	TRBJ1-3	16	CASTLGQGRSGNTIYF	TGTGCCAGTACGCTAGGACAGGGAAGATCTGGAAACACCATATATTTT
-	-	TRBV7-2	TRBJ1-5	18	CASSLVDPRGAGNQPQHF	TGTGCCAGCAGCTTAGTGGACCCCCGGGGGGCGGGCAATCAGCCCCAGCATTTT
-	-	TRBV7-6	TRBJ1-2	13	CASLNLQEYGYTF	TGTGCCAGCTTAAACCTACAGGAGTATGGCTACACCTTC